Each of the 6 T cell receptor beta chains below was sequenced from the same sample in a study of blood T cell repertoires in COVID-19. Profiled with immunoSEQ multiplex PCR; TCRdb holds only in-frame clones, not every one. This table has more than 200,000 clones, around 80% appearing once. Sequenced: PBMCs or T cells enriched from blood (not recorded which). Receptor source: a man aged 60 to 75 who had recovered from COVID-19.

J is TRBJ2-7 and V is TRBV11-3; D may be TRBD1 (5 bases). The V gene lost 3 bases and the J gene lost 3 bases, with 12 bases spanning the gap. The germline CDR1 and CDR2 sequences are SGHNT and YENEEA. The CDR3 is made up of 14 amino acids. The CDR3 region is CASSFSTGIYEQYF. CDR3 nucleotides: TGTGCCAGCAGCTTTTCCACAGGTATCTACGAGCAGTACTTC.

Only a few counts were recorded for this clone. J is TRBJ1-6 and V is TRBV13; D unresolved. Deletions cut 0 bases from V and 6 bases from J, with 18 bases between. This CDR3 is built from 18 residues. From germline, CDR1 is PRHDT and CDR2 FYEKMQ (reference sequence). The CDR3 coding sequence is TGTGCCAGCAGCTTAGGCCGCTCCCGGGCACTAGGTAATTCACCCCTCCACTTT. This encodes CASSLGRSRALGNSPLHF.

The chain uses TRBV30 and TRBJ2-1; tentatively, D is TRBD2 (5 bases). Per the germline V gene, CDR1 is GTSNPN and CDR2 is SVGIG (reference sequence). Trimming took 3 bases from V and 4 from J, leaving 7 bases between them. The length of the CDR3 is 12 residues. CDR3 protein: CAWRGLYNEQFF. The CDR3 DNA reads as TGTGCCTGGAGAGGACTTTACAATGAGCAGTTCTTC. The full variable domain, its missing parts supplied by reference TRBV30 and TRBJ2-1, is SQTIHQWPATLVQPVGSPLSLECTVEGTSNPNLYWYRQAAGRGLQLLFYSVGIGQISSEVPQNLSASRPQDRQFILSSKKLLLSDSGFYLCAWRGLYNEQFFGPGTRLTVL.

This chain uses TRBV24-1 with TRBJ2-1, with 11 bases fitting TRBD2. There are 14 residues in the CDR3. V shed 7 bases, J shed 6 bases, and the junction held 4 bases outside the gene matches. The germline CDR1 and CDR2 sequences are KGHDR and SFDVKD. In nucleotides, the CDR3 is TGTGCCACCAGCTCTAGCGGGGGGCTCAATGAGCAGTTCTTC. It encodes CATSSSGGLNEQFF.

V gene TRBV7-2 combines with J gene TRBJ1-2; 7 nucleotides align to TRBD1. The CDR3 is made up of 14 amino acids. Trimming took 6 bases from V and 6 from J; bases not matched to a gene: 10. Looked up from germline, CDR1 is SGHTA and CDR2 is FQGNSA. This CDR3 is CASRQTSGGDGYTF. CDR3 DNA sequence: TGTGCCAGCAGACAGACATCAGGGGGAGATGGCTACACCTTC.

This clone appeared a few times. The genes are TRBV5-1 and TRBJ2-3; a possible D gene is TRBD2 (6 bases). The CDR3 totals 12 residues. Trimming pared 0 bases from V and 8 bases from J, leaving 7 bases between. The germline V gene has CDR1 SGHRS and CDR2 YFSETQ. The CDR3 nucleotides read TGCGCCAGCAGCTTGGACGGGGGTACGCAGTATTTT. Protein sequence: CASSLDGGTQYF. Drawing the rest from reference TRBV5-1 and TRBJ2-3, the complete variable domain is KAGVTQTPRYLIKTRGQQVTLSCSPISGHRSVSWYQQTPGQGLQFLFEYFSETQRNKGNFPGRFSGRQFSNSRSEMNVSTLELGDSALYLCASSLDGGTQYFGPGTRLTVL.